Sequencing of this T cell receptor beta chain was carried out in a study of CD8+CD57+ T cells in acquired aplastic anemia. Study information: The average for DNA from sorted CD4+ and CD8+ cells was 3 to 3.5 ug.

On this clonotype itself: Its antigen is still unknown.

The CDR3 is 14 residues long. Germline V gene sequence: CDR1 SGHAT, CDR2 FQDESV (reference sequence). V gave up 7 bases and J gave up 4 bases, with 15 bases separating them. The authors sequenced patients whose flow cytometry had shown CD8+CD57+ cell expansion. Patients had received no therapy at the time of blood sampling. Study findings and constraints: Patients and controls turned out to have some 30 CD8+ CDR3 sequences in common. Controls did not differ significantly from patients in CD8+ Simpson's diversity.

Genomic DNA served as template for TCR beta VDJ and CDR3 profiling. TCRdb passed the reads through MiXCR, listing each CDR3 protein once. The sample shows 270,000 or so distinct CDR3 sequences, roughly 82% of them seen only once. The genes are TRBV11-1 and TRBJ2-3; D is possibly TRBD2 (6 bases). The sample was sorted CD4+, CD8+, or CD8+CD57+ T cells (not recorded which) from PBMCs. This receptor was taken from a human donor with aplastic anemia. The CDR3 region has the DNA TGTGCCAGCACCCTAGCGCTAAGCGCAGATACGCAGTATTTT. It is translated as CASTLALSADTQYF. The full variable domain, with the rest looked up from reference TRBV11-1 and TRBJ2-3, is EAEVAQSPRYKITEKSQAVAFWCDPISGHATLYWYRQILGQGPELLVQFQDESVVDDSQLPKDRFSAERLKGVDSTLKIQPAELGDSAMYLCASTLALSADTQYFGPGTRLTVL.